Sequencing of this T cell receptor (beta chain) was carried out in a study of regulatory T cells in long-lasting Graves disease. In building TCR beta libraries, iRepertoire HTBI primers were used together with Arm-PCR of CDR3 regions. TCRdb re-analysed the multiplex PCR reads in MiXCR, keeping a single row per CDR3 protein. The table shows 350,000 to 500,000 distinct CDR3 sequences, with 21% occurring only once. This clonotype was detected a few times. Its antigen is as yet unknown. CDR1 MGHRA and CDR2 YSYEKL come from the germline V gene. V was pared by 3 bases and J by 5 bases, with 17 bases between. The CDR3 extends over 15 amino acids. The study's findings and limits: Compared with new cases, persistent Graves' patients showed reduced TCR diversity.

Sample time point: persistent/refractory GD, antithyroid drugs over 5 years with positive TRAb. Isolated PBMC RNA provided the starting material for the TCR library. The patient group derived from an endocrinology department in Xi'an, China. The chain has TRBV4-1 and TRBJ2-7, with no clear D. The sample was peripheral blood mononuclear cells (PBMCs), taken when the disease was refractory, from a patient treated with antithyroid drugs. This receptor was obtained from a female donor with Graves disease. The CDR3 bases are TGCGCCAGCAGCCATGCAGCCGATAAAAGCCACGAGCAGTACTTC. The encoded protein is CASSHAADKSHEQYF.